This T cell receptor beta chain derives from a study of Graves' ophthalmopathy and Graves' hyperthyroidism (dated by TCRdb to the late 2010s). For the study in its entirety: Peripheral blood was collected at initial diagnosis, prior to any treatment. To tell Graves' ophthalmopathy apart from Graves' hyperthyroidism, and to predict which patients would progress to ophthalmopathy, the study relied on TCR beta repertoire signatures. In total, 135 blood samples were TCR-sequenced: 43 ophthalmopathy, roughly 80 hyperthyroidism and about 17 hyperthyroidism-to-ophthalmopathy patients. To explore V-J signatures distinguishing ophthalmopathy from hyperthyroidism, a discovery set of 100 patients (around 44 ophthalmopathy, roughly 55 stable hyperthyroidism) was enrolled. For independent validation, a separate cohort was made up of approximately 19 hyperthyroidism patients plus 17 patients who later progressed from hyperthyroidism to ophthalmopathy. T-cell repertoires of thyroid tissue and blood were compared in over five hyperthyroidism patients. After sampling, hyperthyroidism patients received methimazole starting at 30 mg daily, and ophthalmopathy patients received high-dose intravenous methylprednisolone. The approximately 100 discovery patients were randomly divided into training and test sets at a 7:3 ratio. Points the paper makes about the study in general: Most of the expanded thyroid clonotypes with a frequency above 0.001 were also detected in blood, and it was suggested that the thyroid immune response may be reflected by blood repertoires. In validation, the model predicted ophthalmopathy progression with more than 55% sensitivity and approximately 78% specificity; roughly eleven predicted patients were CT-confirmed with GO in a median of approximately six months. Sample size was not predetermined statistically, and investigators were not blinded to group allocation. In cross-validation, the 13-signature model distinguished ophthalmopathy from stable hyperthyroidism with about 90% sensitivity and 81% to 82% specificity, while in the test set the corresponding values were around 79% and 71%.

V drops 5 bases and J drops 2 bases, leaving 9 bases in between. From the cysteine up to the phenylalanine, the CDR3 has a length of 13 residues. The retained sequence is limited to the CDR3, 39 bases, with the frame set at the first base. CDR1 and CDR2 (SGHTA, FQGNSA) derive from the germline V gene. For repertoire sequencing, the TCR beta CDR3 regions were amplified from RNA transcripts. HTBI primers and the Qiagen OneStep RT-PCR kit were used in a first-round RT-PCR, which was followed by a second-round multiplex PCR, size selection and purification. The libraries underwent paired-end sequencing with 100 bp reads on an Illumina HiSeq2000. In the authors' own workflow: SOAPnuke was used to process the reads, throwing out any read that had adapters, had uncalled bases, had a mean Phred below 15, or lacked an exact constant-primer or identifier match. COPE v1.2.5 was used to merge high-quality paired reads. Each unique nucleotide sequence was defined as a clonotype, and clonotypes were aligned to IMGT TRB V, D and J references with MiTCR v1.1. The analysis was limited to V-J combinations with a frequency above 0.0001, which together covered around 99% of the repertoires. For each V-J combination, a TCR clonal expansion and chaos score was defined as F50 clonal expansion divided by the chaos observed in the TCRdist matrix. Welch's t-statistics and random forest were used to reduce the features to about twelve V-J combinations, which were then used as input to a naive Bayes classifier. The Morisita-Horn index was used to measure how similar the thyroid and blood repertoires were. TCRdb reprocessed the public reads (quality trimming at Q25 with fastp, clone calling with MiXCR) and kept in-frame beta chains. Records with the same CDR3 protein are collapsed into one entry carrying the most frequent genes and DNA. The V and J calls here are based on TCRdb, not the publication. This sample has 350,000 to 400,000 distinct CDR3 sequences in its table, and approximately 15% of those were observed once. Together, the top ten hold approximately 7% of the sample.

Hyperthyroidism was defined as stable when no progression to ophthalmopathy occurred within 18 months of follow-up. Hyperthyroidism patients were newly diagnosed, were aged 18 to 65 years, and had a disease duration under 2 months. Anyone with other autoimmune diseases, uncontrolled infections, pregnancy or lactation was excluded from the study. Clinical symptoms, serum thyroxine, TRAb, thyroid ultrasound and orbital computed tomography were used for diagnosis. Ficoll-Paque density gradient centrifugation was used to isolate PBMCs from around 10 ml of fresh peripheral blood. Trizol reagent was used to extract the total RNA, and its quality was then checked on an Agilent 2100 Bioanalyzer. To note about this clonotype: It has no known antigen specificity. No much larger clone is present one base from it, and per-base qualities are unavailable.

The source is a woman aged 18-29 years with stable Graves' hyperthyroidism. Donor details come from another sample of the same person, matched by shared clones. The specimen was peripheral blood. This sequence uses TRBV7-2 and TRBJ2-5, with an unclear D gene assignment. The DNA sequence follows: TGTGCCAGCAGCCCGCTACTACAAGAGACCCAGTACTTC. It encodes CASSPLLQETQYF.